This T cell receptor (beta chain) was captured by sequencing in a study of spatial heterogeneity in lung cancer. Whole-study context: Sequencing of follow-up PBMC samples took place when they were available, at a median of approximately 2 years after resection. Points from the study as a whole: In blood, ubiquitous expanded tumor TCRs appeared more at resection than follow-up.

Documented time point: blood at routine non-recurrence follow-up after resection. The authors sequenced whole RNA from tumor, nontumor lung or frozen PBMC without sorting. Notes on this clonotype: What it binds is not known.

Each TCR cDNA molecule bore a unique molecular identifier. Each CDR3 protein is one row after TCRdb ran MiXCR on the 5' RACE reads. This table has more than 75,000 distinct CDR3 sequences, roughly a fifth appearing once. Deletions cut 10 bases from V and 2 bases from J, with 15 bases between. In germline, CDR1 is LNHDA, CDR2 SQIVND (reference sequence). The CDR3 runs to 13 residues. The clonotype originates from a male donor with early-stage non-small cell lung cancer. The chain recombines TRBV19 with TRBJ2-7; D possibly matches TRBD1 or TRBD2 (5 bases each). Sequences were derived from PBMCs, sampled at follow-up. In DNA, the CDR3 is TGTGCCACTGCGTACGGGGACGCCTACGAGCAGTACTTC. The encoded protein is CATAYGDAYEQYF.